This TCR beta chain was profiled in a study of patients and donors after allogeneic stem cell transplantation. V lost 2 bases and J 0 bases, leaving 14 bases between the germline ends. The CDR3 is 16 residues long. Germline CDR1 reads MNHEY; CDR2 reads SVGAGI. TCRdb independently ran MiXCR on the RT-PCR reads; one entry per CDR3 protein. The table shows about 150,000 distinct CDR3 sequences, with over 35% occurring only once. Sequenced input: blood, either unsorted or a sorted T cell fraction (not recorded which). The rearrangement links TRBV6-5 to TRBJ2-7; perhaps TRBD1 as D (6 bases). The source of this sequence is a human donor who was either an allogeneic HSCT recipient or a stem cell or donor lymphocyte infusion donor (not recorded which). It is not recorded whose cells these are; they may come from a transplant donor. As DNA, the CDR3 is TGTGCCAGCAGTTACCCCTCAGGGGAGAGCTCCTACGAGCAGTACTTC. This translates into CASSYPSGESSYEQYF.